This T cell receptor beta chain was recovered during a study of vaccination and CD4 T cells after COVID-19. Study overall: Sampling that followed vaccination took place a median about 71 days after dose two, within a range of 14 to 241. SARS-CoV-2, HCoV-NL63, HCoV-OC43 and HCoV-229E supplied the overlapping spike peptides used to stimulate cells.

Sequencing of the DNA from cultured CD4+ T cells was carried out with the Oncomine TCR Beta short-read assay. TCRdb redid the calling of the PCR reads with MiXCR, one entry per CDR3 protein. This sample has about 5,500 distinct CDR3 sequences, with roughly 70% found just once. This CDR3 spans 13 amino acids. Germline lookup yields CDR1 SGHTA and CDR2 FQGNSA. Trimming stripped 5 bases from V and 1 base from J, with 8 bases between. Specified treatment: approximately nine-day PBMC culture with coronavirus spike peptide pools or control peptides (ViraFEST assay). This clonotype was seen just once. No antigen is known for it.

The sample was CD4+ T cells from blood, cultured in vitro. The receptor comes from a human donor who had recovered from COVID-19. The chain couples TRBV7-2 to TRBJ1-2; no firm D call. CDR3 sequence reads: CASSKGINYGYTF. DNA of the CDR3: TGTGCCAGCAGCAAGGGAATTAACTATGGCTACACCTTC.